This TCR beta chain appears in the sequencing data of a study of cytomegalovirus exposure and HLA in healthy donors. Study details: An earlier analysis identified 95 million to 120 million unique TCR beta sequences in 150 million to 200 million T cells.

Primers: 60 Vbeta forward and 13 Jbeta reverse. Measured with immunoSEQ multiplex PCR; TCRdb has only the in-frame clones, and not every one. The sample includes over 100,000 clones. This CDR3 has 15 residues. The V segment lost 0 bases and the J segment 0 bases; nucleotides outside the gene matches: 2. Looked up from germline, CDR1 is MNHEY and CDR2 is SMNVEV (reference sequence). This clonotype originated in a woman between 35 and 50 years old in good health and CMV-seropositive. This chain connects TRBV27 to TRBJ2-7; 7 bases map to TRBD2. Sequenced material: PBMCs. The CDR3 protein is CASSLSGGFSYEQYF. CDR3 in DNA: TGTGCCAGCAGTTTATCGGGAGGGTTCTCCTACGAGCAGTACTTC.